This T cell receptor (beta chain) was sequenced during a study of regulatory T cells in long-lasting Graves disease. Study results and caveats: Persistent patients shared thousands of public clonotypes among themselves. Newly diagnosed patients shared fewer, at about a thousand.

Arm-PCR of CDR3 regions with iRepertoire HTBI primers generated TCR beta libraries. Methods used by the authors: The study identified about 60 TRBV and more than 11 TRBJ segments across samples. TCRdb re-analysed the multiplex PCR reads in MiXCR, keeping a single row per CDR3 protein. None of the V and J calls come from the authors' own analysis; TCRdb made them. Among 680,000 or so distinct CDR3 sequences, about 15% were seen once, and the ten largest hold about 17%. To note about this clonotype: Its target is not known.

Time point described: newly diagnosed GD, antithyroid drugs for less than 3 months. Extracted PBMC RNA gave rise to the TCR library. Germline CDR1 is SGHKS and CDR2 is YYEKEE (reference sequence). The V end lost 7 bases, the J end lost 7 bases, and 17 bases lay between the germline ends. The CDR3 runs to 14 residues. A further study also used this sample, focusing on T cells in Graves' hyperthyroidism and ophthalmopathy. That source notes: Lactation, pregnancy, other autoimmune disease or uncontrolled infection excluded patients.

The V gene is TRBV5-5, the J gene TRBJ2-2; TRBD1 might be the D (6 bases). This specimen was peripheral blood mononuclear cells (PBMCs), taken at new diagnosis, from a patient treated with antithyroid drugs. This clonotype was obtained from a woman in her twenties or thirties with Graves disease. The CDR3 loop reads CASRPRGEGGELFF. Here the CDR3 DNA reads TGTGCCAGCCGCCCCAGGGGCGAAGGCGGGGAGCTGTTTTTT. The full variable domain, in which reference TRBV5-5 and TRBJ2-2 provide the parts outside the CDR3, is DAGVTQSPTHLIKTRGQQVTLRCSPISGHKSVSWYQQVLGQGPQFIFQYYEKEERGRGNFPDRFSARQFPNYSSELNVNALLLGDSALYLCASRPRGEGGELFFGEGSRLTVL.